The 24 T cell receptor beta chains given below trace back to one sample, sequenced in a study of Ad26.COV2.S vaccination and SARS-CoV-2 variants. The sample's treatment: around 19 received Ad26.COV2.S at low or high dose, single or two shots; roughly five received placebo; per-sample allocation not given. Specimen acquisition occurred on day 63 following the initial vaccine or placebo injection. The repertoire was sequenced with immunoSEQ multiplex PCR; TCRdb's copy has only in-frame clones and lacks some. The data show over 400,000 clones, about 88% seen once. Sequenced material: peripheral blood, taken in a trial of Ad26.COV2.S vaccine versus placebo. The receptors come from a person aged 18 to 65 who received the Ad26.COV2.S COVID-19 vaccine or a placebo.

The CDR3 loop reads CASRIISRAGELFF. In DNA, the CDR3 is TGTGCCAGCAGAATCATCTCCCGCGCCGGGGAGCTGTTTTTT. The genes are TRBV27 and TRBJ2-2; D gene unclear. V gave up 6 bases and J gave up 6 bases, with 14 bases separating them. In germline, CDR1 is MNHEY, CDR2 SMNVEV (reference sequence). There are 14 residues in the CDR3.

The CDR3: CASTPLTSGGLGIQYF. As DNA, the CDR3 is TGTGCCAGCACTCCGTTGACTAGCGGGGGGCTTGGGATTCAGTACTTC. The chain recombines TRBV27 with TRBJ2-4; 13 bases fit TRBD2. The CDR3 runs 16 residues. CDR1 is MNHEY and CDR2 is SMNVEV in the germline V gene (reference sequence). With V trimmed by 7 bases and J by 10 bases, 13 bases remained unmatched.

J is TRBJ1-5 and V is TRBV19, with unresolved D. The CDR3 totals 14 residues. The germline V gene encodes CDR1 LNHDA and CDR2 SQIVND (reference sequence). V was pared by 2 bases and J by 0 bases, with 5 bases between. The CDR3 region has the DNA TGTGCCAGTAGTATATTAAATAGCAATCAGCCCCAGCATTTT. Translated: CASSILNSNQPQHF.

V is TRBV7-2 and J is TRBJ1-1; D uncertain. The V end lost 6 bases, the J end lost 0 bases, and 17 bases lay between the germline ends. The germline V gene has CDR1 SGHTA and CDR2 FQGNSA. The CDR3 spans 16 residues. The DNA for the CDR3 is TGTGCCAGCAGTCTACTGTCCCGAGGTCTGAACACTGAAGCTTTCTTT. This translates into CASSLLSRGLNTEAFF. Full variable domain (missing parts from reference TRBV7-2 and TRBJ1-1): GAGVSQSPSNKVTEKGKDVELRCDPISGHTALYWYRQSLGQGLEFLIYFQGNSAPDKSGLPSDRFSAERTGGSVSTLTIQRTQQEDSAVYLCASSLLSRGLNTEAFFGQGTRLTVV.

This sequence joins TRBV5-4 and TRBJ1-3; D is undetermined. CDR3 length: 15 residues. V was trimmed by 1 base and J by 1 base, leaving 9 bases between them. Per the germline V gene, CDR1 is SGHNT and CDR2 is YYREEE (reference sequence). The CDR3 DNA reads TGTGCCAGCAGCTTGAGTTCTTCATCTGGAAACACCATATATTTT. It yields the protein CASSLSSSSGNTIYF.

J is TRBJ2-3 and V is TRBV27, with D uncertain. The CDR3 loop spans 14 amino acids. Germline CDR1 is MNHEY and CDR2 is SMNVEV (reference sequence). V was cut by 0 bases and J by 0 bases, with 4 bases left in between. The CDR3 is CASSLSESTDTQYF. In DNA form, the CDR3 reads TGTGCCAGCAGTTTATCGGAGAGCACAGATACGCAGTATTTT.

This chain joins TRBV18 and TRBJ1-6; D uncertain. V gave up 3 bases and J gave up 6 bases, with 12 bases separating them. Germline CDR1 KGHSH, CDR2 LQKENI. This CDR3 region has 15 residues. CDR3 sequence (DNA): TGTGCCAGCTCACCTTCGGGAGCCCTTAATTCACCCCTCCACTTT. Protein: CASSPSGALNSPLHF.

The chain links TRBV7-7 to TRBJ2-2, with 11 bases fitting TRBD2. The junction had 13 bases not matched to a gene; V was cut back by 4 bases and J by 6 bases. Germline CDR1 and CDR2: SSHAT and FNYEAQ (reference sequence). This CDR3 contains 18 residues. CDR3 loop: CASSSQTDSGGAAGELFF. As DNA, the CDR3 is TGTGCCAGCAGCTCGCAGACCGATAGCGGGGGGGCCGCCGGGGAGCTGTTTTTT.

This chain uses TRBV2 with TRBJ1-5; D ambiguous. Trimming took off 8 bases at V and 2 bases at J, with 10 bases between the two ends. CDR3 length: 13 residues. Per germline, CDR1 SNHLY and CDR2 FYNNEI. In DNA, the CDR3 is TGTGCCAGCGAGGGCCTTGGCAATCAGCCCCAGCATTTT. Its translation is CASEGLGNQPQHF.

The chain links TRBV18 to TRBJ2-5; D may be TRBD2 (7 bases). V was shortened by 2 bases and J by 2 bases, with 12 bases between the two germline ends. The V gene's germline CDR1 is KGHSH and CDR2 LQKENI. The CDR3 has 15 residues. The CDR3 nucleotides read TGTGCCAGCTCACCATGGGCGGGGGCTCAAGAGACCCAGTACTTC. As protein: CASSPWAGAQETQYF.

This clone was recorded once. V gene TRBV5-1 combines with J gene TRBJ1-6; D unresolved. The length of the CDR3 is 14 residues. V dropped 2 bases and J dropped 9 bases, with 12 bases sitting between them. Per germline, CDR1 SGHRS and CDR2 YFSETQ. This chain's CDR3 is CASSLSRGGSPLHF. The CDR3 nucleotides are TGCGCCAGCAGCTTATCTAGAGGTGGTTCACCCCTCCACTTT. Based on the CDR3 plus reference TRBV5-1 and TRBJ1-6, the full variable domain is KAGVTQTPRYLIKTRGQQVTLSCSPISGHRSVSWYQQTPGQGLQFLFEYFSETQRNKGNFPGRFSGRQFSNSRSEMNVSTLELGDSALYLCASSLSRGGSPLHFGNGTRLTVT.

The chain joins TRBV20-1 to TRBJ1-6, with D unclear. The germline V gene encodes CDR1 DFQATT and CDR2 SNEGSKA (reference sequence). The CDR3 contains 14 residues. Trimming cost V 3 bases and J 6 bases, with 12 bases left between them. DNA of the CDR3: TGCAGTGCTAGTCCGTCCGGCGGTAATTCACCCCTCCACTTT. Translating gives CSASPSGGNSPLHF.

V is TRBV5-3 and J is TRBJ1-1, with D unclear. TRBV5-3 is designated an ORF whose function remains uncertain. The CDR3 length is 11 residues. The CDR3 spells CASDAYGSAFF. Written as DNA, the CDR3 is TGTGCGTCCGACGCGTACGGTTCGGCTTTCTTT.

V usage is TRBV5-4 and J usage is TRBJ2-1; 10 bases fit TRBD2. Germline V lookup: CDR1 SGHNT, CDR2 YYREEE (reference sequence). This CDR3 has 16 amino acids. The trim removed 1 base at V and 5 bases at J, leaving 6 bases unmatched. The CDR3 bases are TGTGCCAGCAGCTTGATTCATAGCGGGAGGAACAATGAGCAGTTCTTC. It encodes CASSLIHSGRNNEQFF. The variable domain in full, with the rest retrieved from reference TRBV5-4 and TRBJ2-1, is ETGVTQSPTHLIKTRGQQVTLRCSSQSGHNTVSWYQQALGQGPQFIFQYYREEENGRGNFPPRFSGLQFPNYSSELNVNALELDDSALYLCASSLIHSGRNNEQFFGPGTRLTVL.

In this sample, this clone turned up a few times. The V gene is TRBV6-4, the J gene TRBJ2-2; 10 nucleotides match TRBD1. Trimming at V came to 8 bases and at J to 7 bases, leaving 10 bases not matched to a gene. The length of the CDR3 is 15 residues. CDR1 and CDR2 from the germline V gene are MRHNA and SNTAGT. Here the CDR3 reads CASRITGTGVGELFF. CDR3 bases: TGTGCCAGCCGGATCACTGGGACAGGGGTCGGGGAGCTGTTTTTT.

The chain has TRBV11-3 and TRBJ1-2; 8 nucleotides agree with TRBD1. Germline CDR1 is SGHNT and CDR2 is YENEEA. The CDR3 has 17 amino acids. V shed 4 bases and J 2 bases; nucleotides not matched to a gene: 12. CDR3 coding DNA: TGTGCCAGCAGCTCTCCCCCCGGGACAGGATTGAACTATGGCTACACCTTC. Translated: CASSSPPGTGLNYGYTF.

J is TRBJ2-3 and V is TRBV25-1; 7 bases are a match to TRBD1. The CDR3 runs to 15 residues. Trimming took 7 bases from V and 2 from J; bases not matched to a gene: 9. Germline V CDR1 and CDR2: MGHDK, SYGVNS. The CDR3 bases are TGTGCCAGCAAGATTACAGGGGCGAACACAGATACGCAGTATTTT. Translation gives CASKITGANTDTQYF.

The J gene is TRBJ1-1, the V gene TRBV14; 12 bases match TRBD1. The V segment lost 3 bases and the J segment 10 bases; nucleotides outside the gene matches: 3. The germline V gene encodes CDR1 SGHDN and CDR2 FVKESK. CDR3 length equals 13 residues. The CDR3 spells CASSQGQGARAFF. CDR3 nucleotides: TGTGCCAGCAGCCAGGGACAGGGGGCACGAGCTTTCTTT.

CDR3 sequence (DNA): TGTGCCAGTAGTATAAGTGGGACGGTCTATGGCTACACCTTC. Encoded protein: CASSISGTVYGYTF. The chain carries TRBV19 and TRBJ1-2; a possible D gene is TRBD1 (5 bases). The CDR3 length is 14 residues. Per germline, CDR1 LNHDA and CDR2 SQIVND (reference sequence). Trimming removed 2 bases at V and 4 bases at J, with 11 bases between.

The V and J genes are TRBV2 and TRBJ2-1; maybe TRBD1 (6 bases). The V end was cut by 9 bases, the J end by 1 base, with 13 bases between. The CDR3 sequence is 14 residues long. Germline-derived CDR1 and CDR2 are SNHLY and FYNNEI. The CDR3 here is CASTTGLSYNEQFF. The CDR3 DNA sequence: TGTGCCAGTACGACAGGACTTTCCTACAATGAGCAGTTCTTC.

The chain recombines TRBV21-1 with TRBJ1-4; the table's TRBD1 call for D was not verified on the DNA. TRBV21-1 is termed a pseudogene. This CDR3 comprises 17 residues. The DNA for the CDR3 is TGTGCCAGCAGCAACCGGGACAGGTCTGCAACTAATGAAAAACTGTTTTTT. Its translation: CASSNRDRSATNEKLFF.

The rearrangement joins TRBV9 to TRBJ2-1; D may be TRBD1 or TRBD2 (6 bases each). The CDR3 consists of 19 residues. Trimming removed 0 bases from V and 6 bases from J, with 25 bases in between. Germline V gene lookup returns CDR1 SGDLS and CDR2 YYNGEE. CDR3 sequence: CASSVGLRGGSVFGNEQFF. CDR3 DNA sequence: TGTGCCAGCAGCGTAGGGCTCCGAGGGGGGTCAGTGTTCGGCAATGAGCAGTTCTTC.

The table lists this clone with a count of one. The V gene is TRBV18, the J gene TRBJ2-5, with D unresolved. Germline V CDR1 and CDR2: KGHSH, LQKENI. The V end was cut by 5 bases, the J end by 2 bases, with 6 bases between. The CDR3 has 12 amino acids. CDR3 sequence: CASSSKQETQYF. The DNA for the CDR3 is TGTGCCAGCTCATCTAAGCAAGAGACCCAGTACTTC.

V gene TRBV19 combines with J gene TRBJ2-3; TRBD2 aligns across 9 bases. Germline V gives CDR1 LNHDA, CDR2 SQIVND (reference sequence). CDR3 length: 15 amino acids. V gave up 3 bases and J gave up 5 bases; unmatched junction bases: 6. CDR3 sequence reads: CASSIKGLAGDTQYF. DNA for the CDR3: TGTGCCAGTAGTATTAAGGGACTAGCTGGAGATACGCAGTATTTT.